This passage covers 17 T cell receptor beta chains from one sample sequenced in a study of radiotherapy plus CTLA-4 blockade in lung cancer. Sequenced by immunoSEQ multiplex PCR; TCRdb stores in-frame clones only, minus some. This table has roughly 120,000 clones, roughly 80% appearing once. This material consisted of peripheral blood, taken from a patient treated with radiotherapy plus ipilimumab. The receptors originated from a human donor with non-small cell lung cancer that progressed on radiotherapy plus ipilimumab. Some clones in this sample may be carry-over from other donors' samples.

The chain carries TRBV6-5 and TRBJ2-7; the match to TRBD1 covers 7 bases. Trimming at V came to 7 bases and at J to 5 bases, leaving 11 bases not matched to a gene. There are 14 residues in the CDR3. Germline V lookup: CDR1 MNHEY, CDR2 SVGAGI. CDR3 protein: CASIPGQETHEQYF. CDR3 DNA sequence: TGTGCCAGCATCCCAGGACAGGAAACCCACGAGCAGTACTTC.

J is TRBJ1-1 and V is TRBV6-6; a weak D match, TRBD1 (5 bases). This CDR3 has 13 amino acids. Germline V lookup: CDR1 MNHNY, CDR2 SVGAGI (reference sequence). Between the trimmed V and J ends, which lost 11 bases and 1 base, there was a span of 14 bases. Here the CDR3 DNA reads TGTGCCGGGGGGGGGATCAGGAACACTGAAGCTTTCTTT. This codes for CAGGGIRNTEAFF.

The J gene is TRBJ2-5, the V gene TRBV2; possible D gene TRBD1, 6 bases. This CDR3 comprises 14 residues. Deletions cut 4 bases from V and 2 bases from J, with 11 bases between. Germline values: CDR1 SNHLY, CDR2 FYNNEI. As DNA, the CDR3 is TGTGCCAGCAGTGTAGACAGGCATCAAGAGACCCAGTACTTC. This translates into CASSVDRHQETQYF. Full variable domain (remainder filled in from reference TRBV2 and TRBJ2-5): EPEVTQTPSHQVTQMGQEVILRCVPISNHLYFYWYRQILGQKVEFLVSFYNNEISEKSEIFDDQFSVERPDGSNFTLKIRSTKLEDSAMYFCASSVDRHQETQYFGPGTRLLVL.

The rearrangement uses TRBV7-2 and TRBJ2-7; D may be TRBD1 or TRBD2 (6 bases each). This CDR3 has 15 residues. V dropped 4 bases and J dropped 2 bases, with 15 bases sitting between them. Germline V lookup: CDR1 SGHTA, CDR2 FQGNSA. DNA for the CDR3: TGTGCCAGCAGCTACACAGGGACTGTCACCTACGAGCAGTACTTC. Translated, it gives CASSYTGTVTYEQYF.

The genes are TRBV5-1 and TRBJ2-7; no definite D call. This CDR3 is built from 12 residues. Germline V lookup: CDR1 SGHRS, CDR2 YFSETQ. V was clipped by 4 bases and J by 7 bases, with 12 bases between them. As DNA, the CDR3 is TGCGCCAGCAGCCTCGGCGGTAGGGAGCAGTACTTC. Translation gives CASSLGGREQYF.

V is TRBV6-6 and J is TRBJ1-1; D is undetermined. The CDR3 is 13 residues long. The ends were cut back, 3 bases at V and 4 bases at J, with 9 bases in the middle. From germline, CDR1 is MNHNY and CDR2 SVGAGI (reference sequence). CDR3 residues: CASSYGPLTEAFF. CDR3 DNA sequence: TGTGCCAGCAGTTATGGGCCTCTCACTGAAGCTTTCTTT.

CDR3 loop: CASSETTAEQYF. The CDR3 DNA follows: TGTGCCAGCAGTGAAACTACCGCTGAGCAGTACTTC. The chain uses TRBV2 and TRBJ2-7; D gene ambiguous. Germline V gene sequence: CDR1 SNHLY, CDR2 FYNNEI. The V and J ends lost 2 bases and 7 bases respectively, with 9 bases between them. The CDR3 runs 12 residues.

The chain carries TRBV30 and TRBJ2-7; TRBD1 is a possible D gene (6 bases). The CDR3 is 14 residues long. CDR1 GTSNPN and CDR2 SVGIG come from the germline V gene (reference sequence). V was trimmed by 5 bases and J by 3 bases, leaving 17 bases between them. The CDR3: CAWGTGQRDYEQYF. The CDR3 DNA reads TGTGCCTGGGGAACCGGACAGAGGGACTACGAGCAGTACTTC.

The rearrangement links TRBV9 to TRBJ1-3; the D is unclear. With 1 base removed from V and 0 bases from J, the gap between germline ends came to 11 bases. Germline CDR1 is SGDLS and CDR2 is YYNGEE. This CDR3 spans 16 amino acids. DNA for the CDR3: TGTGCCAGCAGCGTATTTTGGGCCGCCTCTGGAAACACCATATATTTT. Protein product: CASSVFWAASGNTIYF.

This chain connects TRBV6-1 to TRBJ1-5; the D gene is possibly TRBD1 (6 bases). V lost 4 bases and J lost 5, with 18 bases in between. CDR1 and CDR2 (germline): MNHNS, SASEGT. The length of the CDR3 is 16 residues. The CDR3 region has the DNA TGTGCCAGCAGTGGGGGGTGGGGGCAGGGGTATCAGCCCCAGCATTTT. Translating gives CASSGGWGQGYQPQHF.

The genes are TRBV5-1 and TRBJ1-6; tentatively, D is TRBD1 (6 bases). The V end was cut by 0 bases, the J end by 9 bases, with 13 bases between. The CDR3 loop spans 15 amino acids. The germline gives CDR1 SGHRS, CDR2 YFSETQ. The DNA for the CDR3 is TGCGCCAGCAGCTTGGCCACAGGGAGCAGTTCACCCCTCCACTTT. Protein product: CASSLATGSSSPLHF.

This chain links TRBV7-2 with TRBJ2-7; D remains ambiguous. Trimming removed 5 bases at V and 3 bases at J, with 11 bases between. There are 13 residues in the CDR3. CDR1 is SGHTA, CDR2 FQGNSA, per germline. This CDR3 is CASSPPANYEQYF. CDR3 DNA sequence: TGTGCCAGCAGCCCGCCCGCGAACTACGAGCAGTACTTC.

The chain recombines TRBV7-9 with TRBJ2-7, with 7 bases that match TRBD2. V was pared by 1 base and J by 4 bases, with 7 bases of the junction left unmatched. The germline gives CDR1 SEHNR, CDR2 FQNEAQ (reference sequence). This CDR3 comprises 15 residues. CDR3 sequence (DNA): TGTGCCAGCAGCTTAGTATTGACTAGCCGGTACGAGCAGTACTTC. Its translation: CASSLVLTSRYEQYF.

This chain connects TRBV9 to TRBJ2-7, with D perhaps TRBD1 (6 bases). From germline, CDR1 is SGDLS and CDR2 YYNGEE. The CDR3 is 14 residues long. V lost 3 bases, J lost 3 bases, and 13 bases lay in between. CDR3 DNA sequence: TGTGCCAGCAGCGCGACAGGAAAGAACTACGAGCAGTACTTC. The encoded protein is CASSATGKNYEQYF.

V gene TRBV5-1 combines with J gene TRBJ1-2, with D perhaps matching TRBD1 (6 bases). Germline V gene sequence: CDR1 SGHRS, CDR2 YFSETQ. The CDR3 is 14 amino acids. Between the trimmed V and J ends, which lost 1 base and 6 bases, there was a span of 13 bases. In DNA form, the CDR3 reads TGCGCCAGCAGCTTGAACGGGGGGCCAGATGGCTACACCTTC. Translating gives CASSLNGGPDGYTF.

This chain links TRBV7-2 with TRBJ2-3, with D perhaps matching TRBD2 (6 bases). Germline CDR1 SGHTA, CDR2 FQGNSA. V lost 2 bases to trimming and J lost 6 bases, with 12 bases between them. The CDR3 covers 14 residues. In nucleotides, the CDR3 is TGTGCCAGCAGCTTATGGAGGGGTGGGGATACGCAGTATTTT. Residues: CASSLWRGGDTQYF.

The gene calls are TRBV4-2 and TRBJ2-2; 11 bases line up with TRBD2. The CDR3 length is 16 residues. V lost 1 base and J lost 8; bases outside the gene matches: 6. Germline V gives CDR1 LGHNA, CDR2 YNFKEQ. The CDR3 here is CASSQVAGGPFGELFF. Written as DNA, the CDR3 is TGTGCCAGCAGCCAAGTAGCGGGGGGGCCATTTGGGGAGCTGTTTTTT.